Listed below are T cell receptor beta chains from one sample, sequenced in a study of Ad26.COV2.S vaccination and SARS-CoV-2 variants. Repertoires were generated with immunoSEQ multiplex PCR, while TCRdb's copy carries only in-frame clones and drops some. The table records 440,000 or so clones, around 92% of them present only once. The input for sequencing was peripheral blood, taken in a trial of Ad26.COV2.S vaccine versus placebo. These receptors were taken from a person aged 18-65 years who received the Ad26.COV2.S COVID-19 vaccine or a placebo. CDR3s include the opening cysteine and the closing phenylalanine or tryptophan. Fields, in order: V gene, J gene, clone size, D gene, CDR3 protein, CDR3 DNA. The D gene is left open where the match is weak. Part of the rows lack a size; the others show once, few, many or a class for expanded clones.

>TRBV7-2|TRBJ2-2|NA|NA
CASSTPRGSRDTGELFF
TGTGCCAGCAGCACCCCCCGGGGGAGTAGAGACACCGGGGAGCTGTTTTTT
>TRBV7-8|TRBJ1-1|NA|NA
CASSLVGPNTEAFF
TGTGCCAGCAGCTTAGTAGGGCCGAACACTGAAGCTTTCTTT
>TRBV7-2|TRBJ2-1|NA|NA
CASSLAARKNNEQFF
TGTGCCAGCAGCTTAGCGGCGAGGAAGAACAATGAGCAGTTCTTC
>TRBV6-2/TRBV6-3|TRBJ2-7|NA|NA
CASSYEGGVSSYEQYF
TGTGCCAGCAGTTACGAGGGCGGGGTGAGCTCCTACGAGCAGTACTTC
>TRBV18|TRBJ2-7|NA|NA
CASRGFYEQYF
TGTGCCAGCCGGGGCTTCTACGAGCAGTACTTC
>TRBV7-9|TRBJ2-7|once|NA
CASSLDSSYEQYF
TGTGCCAGCAGCTTAGACAGTTCCTACGAGCAGTACTTC
>TRBV19|TRBJ1-1|once|NA
CASSHHDGWPEAFF
TGTGCCAGTAGCCACCACGATGGCTGGCCTGAAGCTTTCTTT
>TRBV7-6|TRBJ2-7|NA|NA
CASSSRRGTLTYEQYF
TGTGCCAGCAGCTCCAGACGGGGTACTCTTACCTACGAGCAGTACTTC
>TRBV4-3|TRBJ2-2|few|TRBD2
CASSQEALAGGFLNTGELFF
TGCGCCAGCAGCCAAGAGGCCTTAGCGGGGGGGTTCTTGAACACCGGGGAGCTGTTTTTT
>TRBV27|TRBJ1-6|few|TRBD1
CASSARDRGNSPLHF
TGTGCCAGCAGTGCCCGGGACAGGGGAAATTCACCCCTCCACTTT
>TRBV4-1|TRBJ2-3|once|TRBD2
CASSPSGLAGPTDTQYF
TGCGCCAGCAGCCCTTCCGGACTAGCGGGCCCCACAGATACGCAGTATTTT
>TRBV28|TRBJ2-1|NA|TRBD2
CASRSGGSYNEQFF
TGTGCCAGCCGGAGCGGGGGCTCCTACAATGAGCAGTTCTTC
>TRBV6-2/TRBV6-3|TRBJ1-6|NA|NA
CASSYPQGWGSPLHF
TGTGCCAGCAGTTACCCACAGGGTTGGGGATCACCCCTCCACTTT
>TRBV19|TRBJ1-5|NA|NA
CASSISGLHGNQPQHF
TGTGCCAGTAGTATTAGCGGTTTGCATGGCAATCAGCCCCAGCATTTT
>TRBV5-1|TRBJ2-5|NA|TRBD2
CASSGGGTEETQYF
TGCGCCAGCTCGGGGGGAGGCACCGAAGAGACCCAGTACTTC
>TRBV19|TRBJ1-2|few|NA
CASSGRGAPYGYTF
TGTGCCAGTAGTGGCCGCGGGGCGCCTTATGGCTACACCTTC
>TRBV12-5|TRBJ2-5|NA|NA
CASGLSVQETQYF
TGTGCTAGTGGTTTGTCTGTTCAAGAGACCCAGTACTTC
>TRBV18|TRBJ1-4|NA|NA
CASSPSLLGERNEKLFF
TGTGCCAGCTCACCTTCTCTTCTTGGGGAGCGAAATGAAAAACTGTTTTTT
>TRBV20-1|TRBJ1-2|once|NA
CSASGGSNYGYTF
TGCAGTGCTAGTGGGGGGAGTAACTATGGCTACACCTTC
>TRBV28|TRBJ2-7|NA|TRBD2
CASVLAGGNSYEQYF
TGTGCCAGCGTTCTAGCGGGGGGGAACTCCTACGAGCAGTACTTC
>TRBV5-1|TRBJ1-1|NA|NA
CASSSMGNVNTEAFF
TGCGCCAGCAGCTCCATGGGGAATGTGAACACTGAAGCTTTCTTT
>TRBV29-1|TRBJ1-1|NA|NA
CSTRQELEDTEAFF
TGCAGCACCCGACAGGAATTGGAGGATACTGAAGCTTTCTTT
>TRBV29-1|TRBJ2-1|NA|NA
CSVEPSPGGRRQFF
TGCAGCGTTGAACCCTCCCCTGGGGGACGTCGCCAGTTCTTC
>TRBV5-6|TRBJ2-2|NA|TRBD1
CASSLDRGRDTGELFF
TGTGCCAGCAGCTTAGACAGGGGGCGGGACACCGGGGAGCTGTTTTTT
>TRBV3-1/TRBV3-2|TRBJ2-7|NA|NA
CASSPQGWTMFYEQYF
TGTGCCAGCAGCCCGCAAGGGTGGACGATGTTTTACGAGCAGTACTTC
>TRBV15|TRBJ2-5|NA|TRBD2
CATSPGTSGGTTQYF
TGTGCCACCAGCCCCGGGACTAGCGGGGGCACAACCCAGTACTTC
>TRBV28|TRBJ1-2|NA|NA
CASRLGTPTTYAGYTF
TGTGCCAGCAGATTGGGGACGCCCACAACCTATGCTGGCTACACCTTC
>TRBV2|TRBJ1-6|once|TRBD1
CASSRTGGFLPLHF
TGTGCCAGCAGCCGGACAGGGGGCTTCTTACCCCTCCACTTT
>TRBV12-3/TRBV12-4|TRBJ1-2|NA|NA
CASSQTVNYGYTF
TGTGCCAGCAGTCAGACAGTGAACTATGGCTACACCTTC
>TRBV18|TRBJ2-2|NA|NA
CASSPPGVNTGELFF
TGTGCCAGCTCACCTCCGGGAGTCAACACCGGGGAGCTGTTTTTT
>TRBV9|TRBJ2-3|NA|TRBD1
CASSAQGAGGTDTQYF
TGTGCCAGCAGCGCCCAGGGGGCCGGAGGTACAGATACGCAGTATTTT
>TRBV6-4|TRBJ1-6|NA|TRBD1
CARQQGCDSPLHF
TGTGCCAGGCAACAGGGGTGTGATTCACCCCTCCACTTT
>TRBV7-2|TRBJ2-3|NA|TRBD2
CASSPSGGEVATQYF
TGTGCCAGCAGCCCTAGCGGCGGAGAGGTCGCTACGCAGTATTTT
>TRBV3-1/TRBV3-2|TRBJ1-5|NA|NA
CASSRGGSNQPQHF
TGTGCCAGCAGCCGGGGGGGGAGCAATCAGCCCCAGCATTTT
>TRBV5-1|TRBJ2-5|NA|TRBD2
CASRGGQETQYF
TGCGCCAGCCGGGGGGGTCAAGAGACCCAGTACTTC
>TRBV4-2|TRBJ2-2|NA|NA
CASSPNLAQAGELFF
TGTGCCAGCAGCCCAAATCTAGCTCAGGCCGGGGAGCTGTTTTTT
>TRBV11-2|TRBJ2-3|NA|NA
CASSLVSLASDTQYF
TGTGCCAGCAGCTTAGTATCCCTAGCTTCAGATACGCAGTATTTT
>TRBV4-1|TRBJ1-6|NA|TRBD1
CASTPGTGSRSPLHF
TGCGCCAGCACCCCCGGGACAGGCAGTCGTTCACCCCTCCACTTT
>TRBV5-8|TRBJ1-5|NA|TRBD1
CASSPGTGNFNQPQHF
TGTGCCAGCAGCCCCGGGACAGGGAATTTCAATCAGCCCCAGCATTTT
>TRBV9|TRBJ2-3|NA|TRBD1
CASSVGWTGFADTQYF
TGTGCCAGCAGCGTAGGGTGGACAGGGTTCGCAGATACGCAGTATTTT
>TRBV5-1|TRBJ1-2|NA|NA
CASSPGRNYGYTF
TGCGCCAGCAGCCCCGGACGGAACTATGGCTACACCTTC
>TRBV30|TRBJ1-6|few|NA
CAWKTSGGSPLHF
TGTGCCTGGAAGACATCGGGAGGTTCACCCCTCCACTTT
>TRBV2|TRBJ1-6|NA|NA
CASSERSPLHF
TGTGCCAGCAGTGAACGTTCACCCCTCCACTTT
>TRBV7-8|TRBJ1-6|NA|NA
CASSTTAYNSPLHF
TGTGCCAGCAGTACAACAGCCTATAATTCACCCCTCCACTTT
>TRBV15|TRBJ1-2|NA|NA
CATSRDGKNYGYTF
TGTGCCACCAGCAGGGACGGGAAAAACTATGGCTACACCTTC